This entry describes one T cell receptor (beta chain). The antigen remains unidentified. Germline CDR1 and CDR2: SGHDT and YYEEEE. The V end lost 5 bases, the J end lost 5 bases, and 17 bases lay between the germline ends. This CDR3 comprises 15 residues. The sample is drawn from a study of CD8+ T cells in alopecia areata. Extraction and reverse transcription of RNA yielded cDNA as the sequencing template. The protocol was immunoSEQ multiplex PCR, while the TCRdb copy is restricted to in-frame clones and leaves out a portion. The sample lists 120,000 or so clones, 47% occurring once. Regarding the study as a whole: Lesional scalp, notably in alopecia totalis/universalis, had clonality above that of normal scalp. Mice showed clearer TCR sharing than patients did, a gap that was possibly HLA-related. Sequence data from scalp samples additionally include resident alphabeta T cells of normal skin.

The TCR was taken from a human donor with alopecia areata. The sample was NKG2D-low CD8+ T cells sorted from blood. The V and J genes are TRBV5-6 and TRBJ2-1; D gene uncertain. CDR3 DNA: TGTGCCAGCAGTCTCAGCCTAGTGATGGACAATGAGCAGTTCTTC. This translates into CASSLSLVMDNEQFF.